This T cell receptor (beta chain) was documented in a study of shared clonotypes between healthy human individuals. The germline V and J ends were trimmed by 4 bases and 0 bases, with 13 bases remaining between them. The CDR3 runs to 16 residues. Germline loops: CDR1 MGHRA, CDR2 YSYEKL. Sequencing was performed with immunoSEQ multiplex PCR; in TCRdb, only in-frame clones are kept and a portion is missing. The table lists about 2.3 million clones, 85% to 95% of them singletons. This clone was seen a single time. Sequenced: naive CD4+ T cells from PBMCs. Subset noted: CD45RA+ positively selected. This TCR derives from a young man in good health. Some clones in this sample may be carry-over from other donors' samples. The chain has TRBV4-1 and TRBJ2-1; D not certain. The CDR3 DNA reads TGCGCCAGCAGCCGTGCTCACTCCGGCTCCTACAATGAGCAGTTCTTC. Translation gives CASSRAHSGSYNEQFF.